One sample yielded the 15 T cell receptor beta chains listed below, sequenced in a study of T cells in Graves' hyperthyroidism and ophthalmopathy. Authors of the study amplified TCR beta CDR3 regions from RNA transcripts. The HTBI set primed first-round TCR CDR3 RT-PCR. TCRdb ran MiXCR on the multiplex PCR reads and lists one entry per CDR3 protein. Of 500,000 or so distinct CDR3 sequences detected, about a sixth appear once; the ten largest clones hold 17%. The specimen was blood. The receptors derive from a woman aged 18-35 years with Graves' ophthalmopathy.

This clonotype was seen more than once but under ten times. The chain employs TRBV20-1 and TRBJ2-7; the match to TRBD1 covers 8 bases. The germline CDR1 and CDR2 sequences are DFQATT and SNEGSKA (reference sequence). V was clipped by 4 bases and J by 5 bases; unmatched bases: 4. The CDR3 loop spans 12 amino acids. In nucleotides, the CDR3 is TGCAGTGCTACGACAGGGGAGCACGAGCAGTACTTC. Residues: CSATTGEHEQYF.

This clonotype was counted many times. The chain has TRBV11-1 and TRBJ2-7; the match to TRBD1 covers 8 bases. Trimming took 3 bases from V and 3 from J; bases not matched to a gene: 4. There are 14 residues in the CDR3. Germline values: CDR1 SGHAT, CDR2 FQDESV (reference sequence). The CDR3 DNA reads TGTGCCAGCAGCTTGGGGACAGGCCTCTACGAGCAGTACTTC. Translated, it gives CASSLGTGLYEQYF.

The V and J genes are TRBV7-2 and TRBJ1-2, with 8 bases identical to TRBD1. The CDR3 contains 14 residues. Germline V gene sequence: CDR1 SGHTA, CDR2 FQGNSA. V was clipped by 4 bases and J by 7 bases; unmatched bases: 8. The CDR3, as DNA: TGTGCCAGCAGCTCCGATGACAGGGGTTCTGGCTACACCTTC. Translation: CASSSDDRGSGYTF.

This clonotype was seen many times. This rearrangement joins TRBV7-8 to TRBJ2-7; D unclear. The CDR3 is 12 amino acids. Trimming shortened V by 5 bases and J by 3 bases, and 8 bases separated the two germline ends. Germline CDR1 and CDR2: SGHVS and FQNEAQ. This CDR3 reads CASSLDNYEQYF. CDR3 nucleotides: TGTGCCAGCAGCCTCGATAACTACGAGCAGTACTTC.

There are many counts of this clonotype. This sequence joins TRBV9 and TRBJ2-7, with D possibly matching TRBD2 (6 bases). The V gene's germline CDR1 is SGDLS and CDR2 YYNGEE. The CDR3 spans 15 residues. Trimming shortened V by 0 bases and J by 2 bases, and 12 bases separated the two germline ends. Written as DNA, the CDR3 is TGTGCCAGCAGCGTAGACGCTAGCGAGGCCTACGAGCAGTACTTC. Translating it yields CASSVDASEAYEQYF.

This clonotype has a handful of counts. The V call is TRBV10-3, the J call TRBJ2-3; 9 nucleotides match TRBD1. Germline values: CDR1 ENHRY, CDR2 SYGVKD. Trimming removed 10 bases from V and 8 bases from J; junction bases left unmatched: 13. This CDR3 comprises 14 residues. This CDR3 reads CATVGTGPAVTQYF. The CDR3 DNA follows: TGTGCCACCGTCGGGACAGGGCCCGCAGTTACGCAGTATTTT.

The chain is built from TRBV29-1 and TRBJ2-7; perhaps D is TRBD1 or TRBD2 (5 bases each). There are 14 residues in the CDR3. Germline V gene sequence: CDR1 SQVTM, CDR2 ANQGSEA. The germline V and J ends were trimmed by 0 bases and 3 bases, with 12 bases remaining between them. The CDR3 sequence: CSVEEYGTYYEQYF. For the CDR3, the DNA is TGCAGCGTTGAAGAGTATGGGACGTACTACGAGCAGTACTTC.

A few counts support this clonotype. This chain links TRBV7-8 with TRBJ1-1, with 8 bases matching TRBD1. The CDR3 spans 13 residues. V trimming: 5 bases; J trimming: 7 bases; junction bases outside the gene matches: 6. Germline assignment: CDR1 SGHVS and CDR2 FQNEAQ. CDR3 DNA: TGTGCCAGCAGCCTGGGACAGGCTATTGAAGCTTTCTTT. This gives the protein CASSLGQAIEAFF.

J is TRBJ2-5 and V is TRBV20-1; D is unresolved. Germline-derived CDR1 and CDR2 are DFQATT and SNEGSKA (reference sequence). The CDR3 length is 12 residues. Deletions cut 4 bases from V and 5 bases from J, with 11 bases between. The CDR3 reads CSAMVRGETQYF. CDR3 bases: TGCAGTGCTATGGTCCGAGGTGAGACCCAGTACTTC.

At least ten counts were recorded for this clonotype. The J gene is TRBJ1-6, the V gene TRBV20-1, with D uncertain. The germline CDR1 and CDR2 sequences are DFQATT and SNEGSKA (reference sequence). This CDR3 spans 15 amino acids. V lost 6 bases and J lost 0, with 12 bases in between. CDR3 protein: CSALDRGSYNSPLHF. The CDR3 coding sequence is TGCAGTGCCTTGGACCGAGGCTCCTATAATTCACCCCTCCACTTT.

This clonotype appeared a few times. The junction departs from germline at one end; a sequencing error may be responsible. The gene calls are TRBV28 and TRBJ2-4, with D unresolved. The CDR3 is 10 amino acids. From germline, CDR1 is MDHEN and CDR2 SYDVKM. The CDR3 region has the DNA TGTGCCAGCAGTTCGAACATTCTGTACTTC. Its translation: CASSSNILYF.

This clonotype came up many times. CDR3 in amino acids: CSAQTGPGAEAFF. CDR3 sequence (DNA): TGCAGTGCCCAAACAGGCCCGGGGGCTGAAGCTTTCTTT. The chain recombines TRBV20-1 with TRBJ1-1, with D maybe TRBD1 (5 bases). This CDR3 is 13 amino acids long. Trimming stripped 6 bases from V and 6 bases from J, with 17 bases between. CDR1 and CDR2 from the germline V gene are DFQATT and SNEGSKA (reference sequence).

This clonotype has at least ten counts. V is TRBV28 and J is TRBJ1-2; D call uncertain. Germline V lookup: CDR1 MDHEN, CDR2 SYDVKM. The CDR3 extends over 15 amino acids. Trimming stripped 4 bases from V and 5 bases from J, with 17 bases between. In DNA, the CDR3 is TGTGCCAGCAGTTCCCTCGGGCCCCCCGCTTATGGCTACACCTTC. It codes for CASSSLGPPAYGYTF.

This clonotype has only one observation. A much larger clone is a single base away; this may be a read error. This chain joins TRBV12-3 or TRBV12-4 and TRBJ2-7; the match to TRBD1 covers 10 bases. Trimming took 10 bases from V and 3 from J; bases not matched to a gene: 3. CDR3 length: 12 residues. CDR3 protein: CATGTGDYEQYF. The CDR3 DNA is TGTGCCACCGGGACAGGGGACTACGAGCAGTACTTC.

V and J are TRBV20-1 and TRBJ2-5; possible D gene TRBD2, 6 bases. The germline V gene encodes CDR1 DFQATT and CDR2 SNEGSKA (reference sequence). The CDR3 totals 10 residues. The V end was cut by 3 bases, the J end by 13 bases, with 12 bases between. The CDR3 sequence: CSASRDSWYF. The CDR3 DNA reads as TGCAGTGCTAGCAGGGACTCCTGGTACTTC.